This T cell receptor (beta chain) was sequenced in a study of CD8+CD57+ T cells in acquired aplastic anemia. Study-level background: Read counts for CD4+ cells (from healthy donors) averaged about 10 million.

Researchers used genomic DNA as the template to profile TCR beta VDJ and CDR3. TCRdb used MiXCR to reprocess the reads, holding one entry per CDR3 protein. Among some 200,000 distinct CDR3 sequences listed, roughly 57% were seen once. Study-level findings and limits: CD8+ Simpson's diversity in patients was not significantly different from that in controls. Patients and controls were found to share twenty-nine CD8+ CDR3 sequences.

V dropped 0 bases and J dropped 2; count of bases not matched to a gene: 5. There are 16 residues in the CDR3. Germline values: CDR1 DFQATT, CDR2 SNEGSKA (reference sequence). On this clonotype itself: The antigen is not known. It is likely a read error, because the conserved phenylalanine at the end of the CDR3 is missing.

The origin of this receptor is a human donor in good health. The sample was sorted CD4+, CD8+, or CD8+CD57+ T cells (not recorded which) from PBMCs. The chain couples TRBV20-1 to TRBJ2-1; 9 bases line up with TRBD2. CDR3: CSARDRLAGTYNEQFY. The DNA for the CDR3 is TGCAGTGCTAGAGATCGTCTAGCGGGAACCTACAATGAGCAGTTCTAC.